Presented here are 2 T cell receptor beta chains from one specimen sequenced in a study of blood T cell repertoires in COVID-19. Generated by immunoSEQ multiplex PCR, the TCRdb table keeps only in-frame clones and is missing some. The sample lists 410,000 or so clones; roughly 89% were seen once. Source material: peripheral blood. The receptor set was obtained from a woman aged 30 to 39 with active or convalescent COVID-19.

Remarks on this clone: Other DNA sequences in this specimen translate into the identical CDR3. The chain carries TRBV6-5 and TRBJ1-1; D is unresolved. The CDR3 has 14 amino acids. The V gene lost 3 bases and the J gene lost 0 bases, with 8 bases spanning the gap. CDR1 and CDR2 (germline): MNHEY, SVGAGI. The CDR3 is CASSYAGMNTEAFF. CDR3 nucleotide sequence: TGTGCCAGCAGTTATGCAGGCATGAACACTGAAGCTTTCTTT.

J is TRBJ2-5 and V is TRBV3-1 (or the pseudogene TRBV3-2); possibly TRBD1 for D (5 bases). The CDR3 covers 16 residues. Trimming pared 2 bases from V and 5 bases from J, leaving 18 bases between. Germline-derived CDR1 and CDR2 are LGHDT and YNNKEL (reference sequence). CDR3 residues: CASSQPTGPARETQYF. In DNA form, the CDR3 reads TGTGCCAGCAGCCAACCCACAGGACCGGCACGCGAGACCCAGTACTTC.